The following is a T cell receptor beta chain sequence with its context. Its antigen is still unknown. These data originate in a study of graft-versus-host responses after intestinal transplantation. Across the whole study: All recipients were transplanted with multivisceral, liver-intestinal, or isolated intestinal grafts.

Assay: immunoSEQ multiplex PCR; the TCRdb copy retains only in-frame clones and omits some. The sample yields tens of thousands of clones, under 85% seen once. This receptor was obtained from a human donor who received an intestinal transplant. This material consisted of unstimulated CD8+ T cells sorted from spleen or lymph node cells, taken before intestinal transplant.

The CDR3 loop is CAISESRDTSVLNTEAFF. The CDR3, as DNA: TGTGCCATCAGTGAGTCCCGGGACACGAGCGTACTGAACACTGAAGCTTTCTTT. This chain connects TRBV10-3 to TRBJ1-1, with D maybe TRBD1 (6 bases). This CDR3 is built from 18 residues. The germline gives CDR1 ENHRY, CDR2 SYGVKD. V was pared by 0 bases and J by 0 bases, with 17 bases between.